By its share, the clone carrying this TCR beta chain is medium-sized. TCR beta CDR3 was amplified by multiplex PCR using 32 V and 13 J primers. TCRdb reprocessed the multiplex PCR reads via MiXCR and lists one record per CDR3 protein. The repertoire holds some 11,000 distinct CDR3 sequences, with around 30% as singletons. Template came from bulk tumor genomic DNA, at 600 ng per sample. Taken during surgery, several biopsies per primary tumor were spaced as far apart as possible within the tumor mass. Newly diagnosed with untreated non-small cell lung cancer, the patients underwent curative surgery. Newly diagnosed patients with non-small cell lung cancer who were having surgery with curative intent served as donors. This CDR3 contains 14 residues. Trimming removed 3 bases at V and 0 bases at J, with 9 bases between. Germline V gene lookup returns CDR1 DFQATT and CDR2 SNEGSKA (reference sequence). These data belong to a study of immune heterogeneity within non-small cell lung tumors. About the research overall: Among the tumors, a few were squamous cell carcinomas, approximately ten were non-squamous carcinomas and 1 was not otherwise specified.

Sequenced sample: lung tumor tissue. The receptor was derived from a woman aged 45 to 65 with non-small cell lung cancer. This rearrangement joins TRBV20-1 to TRBJ2-1, with D perhaps matching TRBD2 (6 bases). Written as DNA, the CDR3 is TGCAGTGCTAGCGGGAGAAACTCCTACAATGAGCAGTTCTTC. Amino acid sequence: CSASGRNSYNEQFF.